One T cell receptor beta chain is described in this entry. Its target is not known. The length of the CDR3 is 11 residues. Trimming took 8 bases from V and 5 from J, leaving 9 bases between them. This specimen comes from a study of T cell repertoires in cytomegalovirus infection. On the study more broadly: Matching HLA type, along with CMV infection, was indicated by public TCR beta signatures.

TCRdb re-analysed the reads in MiXCR, keeping a single row per CDR3 protein. Of some 500,000 distinct CDR3 sequences in the sample, roughly a third were seen once. The study, taken as a whole, reports: The study identified carriers of CMV plus the relevant HLA from cumulative public TCR beta family frequency.

This receptor was obtained from a human donor in good health (CMV status not recorded). Some clones in this sample may be carry-over from other donors' samples. The chain has TRBV12-3 or TRBV12-4 and TRBJ1-1; D gene unclear. The input for sequencing was cultured PBMCs, taken from culture after CMV antigen stimulation. The CDR3 region is CASSVSTEAFF. The CDR3 bases are TGTGCCAGCTCGGTTAGTACTGAAGCTTTCTTT.